The rows below give T cell receptor beta chains drawn from one sample of a study of blood T cell repertoires in COVID-19. Sequencing was performed with immunoSEQ multiplex PCR; in TCRdb, only in-frame clones are kept and a portion is missing. The table has tens of thousands of clones, roughly three quarters seen once. The sample taken for sequencing was peripheral blood. The receptors were gathered from a woman aged 55 to 70 with acute or convalescent COVID-19. CDR3s include the opening cysteine and the closing phenylalanine or tryptophan. Each record gives: CDR3 protein, CDR3 DNA, CDR3 length, D gene, J gene, clone size, V gene. The D gene is left open where the match is weak. Clone size, where shown, is once, few, many, or a class for clones that have expanded.

CDR3: CASSFGAGQGGGEQFF
DNA: TGTGCCAGCAGCTTTGGGGCGGGACAGGGAGGCGGTGAGCAGTTCTTC
length: 16
D: TRBD1
J: TRBJ2-1
size: -
V: TRBV7-3

CDR3: CASSLSRDRGQFGETQYF
DNA: TGTGCCAGCAGCCTTTCCCGGGACAGGGGGCAATTTGGGGAGACCCAGTACTTC
length: 18
D: TRBD1
J: TRBJ2-5
size: -
V: TRBV14

CDR3: CAISGQGIVSGNTIYF
DNA: TGTGCCATCAGCGGACAGGGGATAGTATCCGGAAACACCATATATTTT
length: 16
D: TRBD1
J: TRBJ1-3
size: -
V: TRBV10-3

CDR3: CASSFQGDTGELFF
DNA: TGCGCCAGCAGCTTCCAAGGGGACACCGGGGAGCTGTTTTTT
length: 14
D: -
J: TRBJ2-2
size: -
V: TRBV5-1

CDR3: CASLSGGNTGELFF
DNA: TGTGCCAGCCTCTCGGGGGGGAACACCGGGGAGCTGTTTTTT
length: 14
D: TRBD2
J: TRBJ2-2
size: -
V: TRBV28

CDR3: CASSFPSNEQFF
DNA: TGTGCCAGCAGCTTCCCCTCCAATGAGCAGTTCTTC
length: 12
D: -
J: TRBJ2-1
size: -
V: TRBV7-2

CDR3: CASSQTLSSYNSPLHF
DNA: TGTGCCAGCAGCCAAACGCTGAGCTCCTATAATTCACCCCTCCACTTT
length: 16
D: -
J: TRBJ1-6
size: -
V: TRBV3-1/TRBV3-2

CDR3: CASSQSSGVEQYF
DNA: TGCGCCAGCAGCCAATCGTCAGGGGTCGAGCAGTACTTC
length: 13
D: -
J: TRBJ2-7
size: few
V: TRBV4-1

CDR3: CASSLENGGFYEQYF
DNA: TGTGCCAGCAGCTTAGAGAACGGGGGATTCTACGAGCAGTACTTC
length: 15
D: -
J: TRBJ2-7
size: -
V: TRBV11-2

CDR3: CASSRTGGANTGELFF
DNA: TGCGCCAGCAGCAGGACAGGGGGCGCGAACACCGGGGAGCTGTTTTTT
length: 16
D: TRBD1
J: TRBJ2-2
size: -
V: TRBV5-1

CDR3: CSVGQQETQYF
DNA: TGCAGCGTTGGACAGCAAGAGACCCAGTACTTC
length: 11
D: -
J: TRBJ2-5
size: -
V: TRBV29-1

CDR3: CASSFVTVAKNIQYF
DNA: TGTGCCAGCAGTTTCGTGACTGTAGCCAAAAACATTCAGTACTTC
length: 15
D: -
J: TRBJ2-4
size: -
V: TRBV28

CDR3: CASQTGDGLSTDTQYF
DNA: TGTGCCAGCCAGACCGGAGATGGCCTAAGCACAGATACGCAGTATTTT
length: 16
D: -
J: TRBJ2-3
size: few
V: TRBV2

CDR3: CASSPEGPSYGYTF
DNA: TGTGCCAGCAGCCCGGAGGGGCCAAGCTATGGCTACACCTTC
length: 14
D: -
J: TRBJ1-2
size: -
V: TRBV6-5

CDR3: CASSLRKGDRGTFSSGNTIYF
DNA: TGTGCCAGCAGCTTAAGAAAGGGGGACAGGGGGACATTTAGCTCTGGAAACACCATATATTTT
length: 21
D: TRBD1
J: TRBJ1-3
size: few
V: TRBV7-8

CDR3: CASRTGFNTGELFF
DNA: TGTGCCAGCAGGACAGGGTTTAACACCGGGGAGCTGTTTTTT
length: 14
D: TRBD1
J: TRBJ2-2
size: -
V: TRBV6-5

CDR3: CASSTRQGAGGGQPQHF
DNA: TGTGCCAGTAGTACCCGTCAGGGGGCTGGTGGAGGGCAGCCCCAGCATTTT
length: 17
D: TRBD1
J: TRBJ1-5
size: -
V: TRBV19

CDR3: CASSLGSGTAYEQYF
DNA: TGTGCCAGCAGCTTAGGGTCTGGGACAGCCTACGAGCAGTACTTC
length: 15
D: TRBD1
J: TRBJ2-7
size: few
V: TRBV11-1

CDR3: CASRSAFTDTQYF
DNA: TGTGCCAGCAGAAGCGCCTTCACAGATACGCAGTATTTT
length: 13
D: -
J: TRBJ2-3
size: -
V: TRBV7-2

CDR3: CASSHTGQGQPQHF
DNA: TGTGCCAGCAGCCATACCGGACAGGGTCAGCCCCAGCATTTT
length: 14
D: TRBD1
J: TRBJ1-5
size: once
V: TRBV9

CDR3: CASSLFLAGDPDTQYF
DNA: TGTGCCAGCAGTTTATTCCTAGCGGGGGACCCAGATACGCAGTATTTT
length: 16
D: TRBD2
J: TRBJ2-3
size: -
V: TRBV27

CDR3: CASSLTASGVSSYNEQFF
DNA: TGTGCCAGCAGCTTAACGGCTAGCGGGGTGAGCTCCTACAATGAGCAGTTCTTC
length: 18
D: TRBD2
J: TRBJ2-1
size: few
V: TRBV13

CDR3: CASSPTGPNYGYTF
DNA: TGTGCCAGCAGCCCTACAGGTCCTAACTATGGCTACACCTTC
length: 14
D: -
J: TRBJ1-2
size: -
V: TRBV7-9

CDR3: CAWSPNRGNTEAFF
DNA: TGTGCCTGGAGTCCGAACAGGGGGAACACTGAAGCTTTCTTT
length: 14
D: TRBD1
J: TRBJ1-1
size: -
V: TRBV30

CDR3: CAISDSGGNYGYTF
DNA: TGTGCCATCAGTGATAGCGGGGGAAACTATGGCTACACCTTC
length: 14
D: -
J: TRBJ1-2
size: -
V: TRBV10-3

CDR3: CASSSQGGELFF
DNA: TGTGCCAGCAGCTCCCAGGGCGGGGAGCTGTTTTTT
length: 12
D: -
J: TRBJ2-2
size: -
V: TRBV11-3

CDR3: CASSPLFGSRETQYF
DNA: TGTGCCAGCAGCCCTCTCTTTGGGAGTAGGGAGACCCAGTACTTC
length: 15
D: -
J: TRBJ2-5
size: -
V: TRBV11-2